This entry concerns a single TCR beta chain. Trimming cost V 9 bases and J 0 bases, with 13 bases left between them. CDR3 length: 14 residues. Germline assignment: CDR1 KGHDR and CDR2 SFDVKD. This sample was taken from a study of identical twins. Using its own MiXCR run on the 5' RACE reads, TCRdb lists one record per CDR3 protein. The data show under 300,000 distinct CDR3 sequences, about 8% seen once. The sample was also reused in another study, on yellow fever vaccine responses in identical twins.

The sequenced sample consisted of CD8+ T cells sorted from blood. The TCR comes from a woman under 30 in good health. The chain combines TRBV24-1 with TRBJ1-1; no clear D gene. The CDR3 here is CATQASYMNTEAFF. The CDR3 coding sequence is TGTGCCACCCAAGCGAGTTACATGAACACTGAAGCTTTCTTT.